The rows below give T cell receptor beta chains drawn from one sample of a study of T-cell memory formation after mild COVID-19. Using its own MiXCR run on the 5' RACE reads, TCRdb lists one record per CDR3 protein. The sample includes more than 450,000 distinct CDR3 sequences, roughly 18% seen only once; the top ten take around 11%. The sequencing input was PBMCs or a T cell subset sorted from them (not recorded which). The source of these receptors is an adult woman who had mild COVID-19 (a few samples of this study predate the infection). Cell type and time point are not known. CDR3s include the opening cysteine and the closing phenylalanine or tryptophan.

J gene | V gene | CDR3 protein
TRBJ1-1 | TRBV10-3 | CAIRVNRNTEAFF
TRBJ2-1 | TRBV29-1 | CSALAGIYNEQFF
TRBJ2-7 | TRBV10-3 | CAISENWGNEQYF
TRBJ1-2 | TRBV20-1 | CSASRQGARGYTF
TRBJ2-1 | TRBV15 | CATSARGLAGGNEQFF
TRBJ1-1 | TRBV5-1 | CASSRQGNTEAFF
TRBJ2-1 | TRBV7-3 | CASSPRTSLYNEQFF
TRBJ1-1 | TRBV6-5 | CASGGEQGWNTEAFF
TRBJ2-1 | TRBV5-1 | CASSFEGSGGQQFF
TRBJ2-1 | TRBV18 | CASSLGQVDNEQFF
TRBJ2-7 | TRBV7-9 | CASSLAPRGLPYEQYF
TRBJ2-2 | TRBV7-9 | CASSLTWDTNTGELFF
TRBJ2-7 | TRBV20-1 | CSAKTDWYEQYF
TRBJ1-3 | TRBV20-1 | CSARGSGNTIYF
TRBJ2-7 | TRBV12-5 | CASGLTLTGIPYEQYF
TRBJ2-2 | TRBV5-1 | CASNRLAGLAGDTGELFF
TRBJ2-1 | TRBV5-1 | CASSLPLLASYNEQFF
TRBJ2-6 | TRBV25-1 | CASSHFGANVLTF
TRBJ2-1 | TRBV20-1 | CSARDPAGESYNEQFF
TRBJ2-1 | TRBV6-2/TRBV6-3 | CASTSPGGRRNEQFF
TRBJ2-3 | TRBV5-1 | CASSLAIQDTQYF
TRBJ2-3 | TRBV1 | CTSSQAFTSLAQYF
TRBJ1-1 | TRBV6-5 | CASSRTLGLNTEAFF
TRBJ2-3 | TRBV24-1 | CATGGPSTDTQYF
TRBJ1-2 | TRBV19 | CASSIWVNYGYTF
TRBJ1-1 | TRBV19 | CASSKGALGAEAFF
TRBJ2-2 | TRBV29-1 | CSGSGRAGVTGELFF
TRBJ2-7 | TRBV3-1 | CASSPRQGEQYF
TRBJ2-5 | TRBV5-6 | CASSLAGRGVRSETQYF
TRBJ2-7 | TRBV7-8 | CASSLGQRESLVQYF
TRBJ2-7 | TRBV14 | CASSQIYEQYF
TRBJ2-3 | TRBV30 | CAWRVTGGTDTQYF
TRBJ1-1 | TRBV5-6 | CASSSTGTGRVFEAFF
TRBJ2-5 | TRBV12-3/TRBV12-4 | CASARAAGETQYF
TRBJ2-3 | TRBV3-1 | CASSQAGGPVGDTQYF
TRBJ2-1 | TRBV7-3 | CASSPKSSGRRYNEQFF
TRBJ1-3 | TRBV4-2 | CASSQDVLQSSGNTIYF
TRBJ2-7 | TRBV9 | CASSETSRLGLGEQYF
TRBJ2-3 | TRBV7-3 | CASSSLGQADTQYF
TRBJ2-5 | TRBV24-1 | CATSASGGTQRETQYF
TRBJ2-5 | TRBV4-1 | CASSLGPLAGSRETQYF
TRBJ2-1 | TRBV7-8 | CASSLLVSYNEQFF
TRBJ1-5 | TRBV6-6 | CASTRGQGNQPQHF
TRBJ1-1 | TRBV3-1 | CASSQEINRGTEAFF
TRBJ2-3 | TRBV20-1 | CSARTSFPQYF
TRBJ1-1 | TRBV5-1 | CASSLQLNTEAFF
TRBJ2-1 | TRBV27 | CASSLESTSGRMNEQFF
TRBJ2-5 | TRBV5-4 | CASSSTSGTYQETQYF
TRBJ2-2 | TRBV5-1 | CASNSFGASGETNTGELFF
TRBJ2-7 | TRBV4-2 | CASSQEWQYEQYF
TRBJ1-2 | TRBV7-6 | CASSSEPSGTVGGYTF
TRBJ2-5 | TRBV20-1 | CSAWGKETQYF
TRBJ1-5 | TRBV7-2 | CASSYRGNQPQHF
TRBJ2-1 | TRBV29-1 | CSVVTGADYNEQFF
TRBJ2-1 | TRBV24-1 | CATSDFIRGRGQFF